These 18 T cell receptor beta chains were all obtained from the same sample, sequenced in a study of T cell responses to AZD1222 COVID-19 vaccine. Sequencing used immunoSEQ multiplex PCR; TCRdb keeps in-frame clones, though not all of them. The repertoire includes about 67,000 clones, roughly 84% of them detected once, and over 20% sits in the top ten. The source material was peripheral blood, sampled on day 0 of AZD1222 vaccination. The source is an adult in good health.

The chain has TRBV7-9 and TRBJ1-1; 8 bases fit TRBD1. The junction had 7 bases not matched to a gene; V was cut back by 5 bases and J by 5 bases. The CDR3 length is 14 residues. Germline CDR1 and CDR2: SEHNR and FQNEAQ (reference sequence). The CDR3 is CASSPGQGRTEAFF. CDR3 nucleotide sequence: TGTGCCAGCAGCCCCGGACAGGGACGAACTGAAGCTTTCTTT.

The CDR3 sequence: CASSYARWGYGYTF. In DNA, the CDR3 is TGTGCCAGCAGTTACGCCCGGTGGGGCTATGGCTACACCTTC. The gene calls are TRBV6-5 and TRBJ1-2; D not certain. This CDR3 is built from 14 residues. The V gene's germline CDR1 is MNHEY and CDR2 SVGAGI. Trimming took 2 bases from V and 4 from J, leaving 11 bases between them.

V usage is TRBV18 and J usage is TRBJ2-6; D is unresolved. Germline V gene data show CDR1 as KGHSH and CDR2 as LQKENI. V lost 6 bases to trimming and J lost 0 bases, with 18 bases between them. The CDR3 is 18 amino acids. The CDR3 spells CASSWRSGQSSGANVLTF. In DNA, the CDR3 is TGTGCCAGCTCCTGGCGGTCTGGTCAATCCTCTGGGGCCAACGTCCTGACTTTC.

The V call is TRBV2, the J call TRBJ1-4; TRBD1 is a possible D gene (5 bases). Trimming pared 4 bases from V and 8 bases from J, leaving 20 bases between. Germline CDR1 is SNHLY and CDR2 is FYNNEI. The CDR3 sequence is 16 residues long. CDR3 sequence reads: CASSGQVWGAREKLFF. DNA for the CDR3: TGTGCCAGCAGTGGCCAGGTGTGGGGCGCACGGGAAAAACTGTTTTTT.

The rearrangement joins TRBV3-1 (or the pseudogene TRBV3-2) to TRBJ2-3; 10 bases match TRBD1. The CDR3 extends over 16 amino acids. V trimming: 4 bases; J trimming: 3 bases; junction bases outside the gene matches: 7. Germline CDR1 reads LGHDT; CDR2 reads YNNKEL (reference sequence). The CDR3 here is CASSPPGTGATDTQYF. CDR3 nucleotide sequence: TGTGCCAGCAGCCCCCCCGGGACAGGGGCTACAGATACGCAGTATTTT.

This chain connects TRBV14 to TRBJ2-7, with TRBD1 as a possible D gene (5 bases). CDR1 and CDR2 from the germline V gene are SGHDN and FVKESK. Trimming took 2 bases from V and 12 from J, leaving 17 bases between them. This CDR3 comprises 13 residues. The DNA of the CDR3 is TGTGCCAGCAGCCAAAGAGTCCAGGGAATGGTGTACTTC. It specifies CASSQRVQGMVYF.

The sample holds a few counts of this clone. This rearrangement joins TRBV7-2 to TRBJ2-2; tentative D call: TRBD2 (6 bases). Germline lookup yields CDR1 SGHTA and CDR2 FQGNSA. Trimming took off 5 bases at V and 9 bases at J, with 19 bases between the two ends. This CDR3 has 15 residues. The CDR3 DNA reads TGTGCCAGCAGCGCAGGGACTGACATAGGGAGGGAGCTGTTTTTT. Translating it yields CASSAGTDIGRELFF. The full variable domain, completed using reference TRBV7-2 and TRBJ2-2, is GAGVSQSPSNKVTEKGKDVELRCDPISGHTALYWYRQSLGQGLEFLIYFQGNSAPDKSGLPSDRFSAERTGGSVSTLTIQRTQQEDSAVYLCASSAGTDIGRELFFGEGSRLTVL.

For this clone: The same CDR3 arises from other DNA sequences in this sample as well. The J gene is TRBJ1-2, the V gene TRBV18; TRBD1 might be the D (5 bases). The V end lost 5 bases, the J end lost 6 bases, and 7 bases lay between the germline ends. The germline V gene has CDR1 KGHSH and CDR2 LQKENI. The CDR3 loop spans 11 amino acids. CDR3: CASSTGDGYTF. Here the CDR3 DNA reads TGTGCCAGCTCAACAGGCGATGGCTACACCTTC.

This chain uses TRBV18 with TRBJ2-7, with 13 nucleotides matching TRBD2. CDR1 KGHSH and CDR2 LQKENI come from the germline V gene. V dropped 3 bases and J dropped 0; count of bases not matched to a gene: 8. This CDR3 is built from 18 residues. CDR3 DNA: TGTGCCAGCTCACCGCTGGGACTAGCGGGGCAGAGCTCCTACGAGCAGTACTTC. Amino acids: CASSPLGLAGQSSYEQYF.

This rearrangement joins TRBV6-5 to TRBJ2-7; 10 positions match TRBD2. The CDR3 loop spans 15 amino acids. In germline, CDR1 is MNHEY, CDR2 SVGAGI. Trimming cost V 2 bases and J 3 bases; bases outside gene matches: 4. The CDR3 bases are TGTGCCAGCAGTTACGTACTAGCGGGAAGCTACGAGCAGTACTTC. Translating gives CASSYVLAGSYEQYF.

CDR3 amino acids: CASGSGGEKLFF. The CDR3, as DNA: TGTGCCAGCGGATCCGGGGGTGAAAAACTGTTTTTT. The genes are TRBV5-8 and TRBJ1-4, with D perhaps matching TRBD1 (5 bases). Germline loops: CDR1 SGHTS, CDR2 YDEGEE. The ends were cut back, 7 bases at V and 7 bases at J, with 11 bases in the middle. The CDR3 spans 12 residues.

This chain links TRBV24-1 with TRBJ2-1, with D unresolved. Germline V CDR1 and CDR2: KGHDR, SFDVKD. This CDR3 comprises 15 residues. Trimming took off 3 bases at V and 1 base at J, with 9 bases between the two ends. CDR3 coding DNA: TGTGCCACCAGTGATGCGAGTGGGTCCTACAATGAGCAGTTCTTC. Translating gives CATSDASGSYNEQFF.

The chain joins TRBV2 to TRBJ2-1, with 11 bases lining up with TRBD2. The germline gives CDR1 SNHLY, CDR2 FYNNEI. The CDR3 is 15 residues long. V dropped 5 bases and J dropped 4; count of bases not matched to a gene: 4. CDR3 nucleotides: TGTGCCAGCAGTCGACTAGCGGGACAATACAATGAGCAGTTCTTC. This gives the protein CASSRLAGQYNEQFF.

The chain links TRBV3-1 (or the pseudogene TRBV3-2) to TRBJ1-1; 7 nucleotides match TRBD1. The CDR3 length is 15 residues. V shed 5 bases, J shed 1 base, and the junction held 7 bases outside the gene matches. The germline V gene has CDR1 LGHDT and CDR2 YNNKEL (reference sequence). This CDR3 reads CASSARDRWNTEAFF. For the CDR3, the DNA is TGTGCCAGCAGCGCCCGGGACAGATGGAACACTGAAGCTTTCTTT.

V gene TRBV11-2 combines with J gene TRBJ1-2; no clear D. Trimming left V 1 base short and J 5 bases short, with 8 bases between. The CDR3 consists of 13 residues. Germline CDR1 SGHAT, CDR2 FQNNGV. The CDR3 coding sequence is TGTGCCAGCAGCTTAGTTGCGGGGTATGGCTACACCTTC. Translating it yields CASSLVAGYGYTF.

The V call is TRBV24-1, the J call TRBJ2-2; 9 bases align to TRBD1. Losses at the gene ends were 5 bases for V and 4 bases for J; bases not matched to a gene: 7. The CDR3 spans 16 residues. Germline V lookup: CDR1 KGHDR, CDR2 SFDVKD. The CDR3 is CATSARTGASTGELFF. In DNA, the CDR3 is TGTGCCACCAGTGCCAGGACAGGGGCTAGCACCGGGGAGCTGTTTTTT.

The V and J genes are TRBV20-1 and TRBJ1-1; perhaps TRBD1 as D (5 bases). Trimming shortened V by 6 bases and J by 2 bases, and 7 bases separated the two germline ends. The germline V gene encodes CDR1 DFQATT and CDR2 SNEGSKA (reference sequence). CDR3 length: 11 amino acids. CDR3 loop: CSAGGNTEAFF. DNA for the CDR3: TGCAGTGCGGGGGGAAACACTGAAGCTTTCTTT.

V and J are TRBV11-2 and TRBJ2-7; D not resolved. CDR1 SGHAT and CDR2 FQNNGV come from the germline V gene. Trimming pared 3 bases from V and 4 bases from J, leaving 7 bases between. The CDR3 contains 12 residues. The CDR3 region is CASSFRLYEQYF. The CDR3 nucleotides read TGTGCCAGCAGCTTCCGACTTTACGAGCAGTACTTC.